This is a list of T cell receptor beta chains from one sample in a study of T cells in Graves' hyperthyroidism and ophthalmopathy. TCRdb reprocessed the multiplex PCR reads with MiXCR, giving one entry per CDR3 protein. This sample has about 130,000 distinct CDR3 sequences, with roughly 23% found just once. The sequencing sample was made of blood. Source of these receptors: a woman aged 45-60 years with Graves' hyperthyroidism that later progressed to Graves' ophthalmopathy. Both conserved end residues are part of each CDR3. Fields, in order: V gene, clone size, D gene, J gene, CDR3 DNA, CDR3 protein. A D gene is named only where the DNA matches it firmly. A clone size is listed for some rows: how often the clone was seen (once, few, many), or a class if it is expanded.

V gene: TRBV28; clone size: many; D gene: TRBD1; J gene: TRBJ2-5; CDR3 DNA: TGTGCCAGCAGTCGGACAGGGGGAACAACCCAGTACTTC; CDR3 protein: CASSRTGGTTQYF
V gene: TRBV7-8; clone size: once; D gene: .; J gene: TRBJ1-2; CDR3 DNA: TGTGCCAGCAGCTCTGAGGGCCAAGGGTACTATGGCTACACCTTC; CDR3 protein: CASSSEGQGYYGYTF
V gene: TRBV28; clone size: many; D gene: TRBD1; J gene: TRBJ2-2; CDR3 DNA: TGTGCCAGCAGTTTACGTAACAGGGGTTGGACCGGGGAGCTGTTTTTT; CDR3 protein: CASSLRNRGWTGELFF
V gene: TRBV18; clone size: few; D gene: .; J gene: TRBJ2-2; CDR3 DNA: TGTGCCAGCTCACCACAGGGTTCAGCCGGGGAGCTGTTTTTT; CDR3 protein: CASSPQGSAGELFF
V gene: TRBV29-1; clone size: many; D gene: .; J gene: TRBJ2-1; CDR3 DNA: TGCAGCGTTTTCGACAATGAGCAGTTCTTC; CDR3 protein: CSVFDNEQFF
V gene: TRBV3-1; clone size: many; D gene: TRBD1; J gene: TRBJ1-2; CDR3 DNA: TGTGCCAGCAGCCCCAGACAGGGGAACTATGGCTACACCTTC; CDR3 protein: CASSPRQGNYGYTF
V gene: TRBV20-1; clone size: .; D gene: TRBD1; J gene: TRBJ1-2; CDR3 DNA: TGCAGTACTCGGGACAGGGAGAACTATGGCTACACCTTC; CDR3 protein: CSTRDRENYGYTF
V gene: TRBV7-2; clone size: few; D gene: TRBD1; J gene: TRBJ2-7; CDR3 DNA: TGTGCCAGCAGCTCCGGGACAGGGGGCGAGCAGTACTTC; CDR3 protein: CASSSGTGGEQYF
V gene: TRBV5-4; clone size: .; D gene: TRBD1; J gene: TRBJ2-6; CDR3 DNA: TGTGCCAGCAGCTTGGGACAGGGGACCAACGTCCTGACTTTC; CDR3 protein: CASSLGQGTNVLTF
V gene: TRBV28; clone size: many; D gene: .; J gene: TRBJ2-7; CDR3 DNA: TGTGCCAGCAGCTACATCGGCACCTACGAGCAGTACTTC; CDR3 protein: CASSYIGTYEQYF
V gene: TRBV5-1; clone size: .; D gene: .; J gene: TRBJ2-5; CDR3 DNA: TGCGCCAGCAGCTTGGGGGATCAAGAGACCCGGTACTTC; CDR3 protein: CASSLGDQETRYF
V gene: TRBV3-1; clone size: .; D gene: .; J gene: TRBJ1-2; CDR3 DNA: TGTGCCAGCAGCCAAGGACCGAGGAACTATGGCTACACCTTC; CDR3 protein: CASSQGPRNYGYTF
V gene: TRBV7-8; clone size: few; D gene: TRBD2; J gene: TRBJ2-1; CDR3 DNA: TGTGCCAGCAGCCTAAGGACTAGCGGACAGAGGAATGAGCAGTTCTTC; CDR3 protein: CASSLRTSGQRNEQFF
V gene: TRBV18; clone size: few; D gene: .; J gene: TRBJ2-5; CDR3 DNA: TGTGCCAGCTTACAGACAGCCCAAGAGACCCAGTACTTC; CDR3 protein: CASLQTAQETQYF
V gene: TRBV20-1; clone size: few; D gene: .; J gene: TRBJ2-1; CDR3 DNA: TGCAATGCCACTGACCAGGATGAGCAGTTCTTC; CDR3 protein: CNATDQDEQFF
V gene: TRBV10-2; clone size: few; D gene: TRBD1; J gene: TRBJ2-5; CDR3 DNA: TGCGCCAGCAGTGTAGGGGGCGAGGGAGAGACCCAGTACTTC; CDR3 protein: CASSVGGEGETQYF
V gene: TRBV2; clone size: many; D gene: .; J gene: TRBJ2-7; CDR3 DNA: TGTGCCAGCAGTGAACAGGCCAGGGTAGCCTACGAGCAGTACTTC; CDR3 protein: CASSEQARVAYEQYF
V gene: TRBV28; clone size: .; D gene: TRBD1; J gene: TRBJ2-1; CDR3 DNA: TGTGCCAGCAGTTACTCTAGGACAGGGAGCTACAATGAGCAGTTCTTC; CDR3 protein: CASSYSRTGSYNEQFF
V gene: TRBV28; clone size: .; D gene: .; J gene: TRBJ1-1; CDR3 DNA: TGTGCCAGCAGTTTTCTCGGGTTCTCAATCGGGATGAACACTGAAGCTTTCTTT; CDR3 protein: CASSFLGFSIGMNTEAFF
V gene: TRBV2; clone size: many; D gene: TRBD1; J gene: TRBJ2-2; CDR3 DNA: TGTGCCAGCAATATAGGACAGGGTACCGGGGAGCTGTTTTTT; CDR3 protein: CASNIGQGTGELFF
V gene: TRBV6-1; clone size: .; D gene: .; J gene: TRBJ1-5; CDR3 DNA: TGTGCCAGCAGTCCGGAGGTCCGGAATAGCAATCAGCCCCAGCATTTT; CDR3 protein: CASSPEVRNSNQPQHF
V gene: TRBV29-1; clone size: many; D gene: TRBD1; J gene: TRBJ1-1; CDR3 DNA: TGCAGCGTCGGGTTAACAGGGGACACTGAAGCTTTCTTT; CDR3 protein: CSVGLTGDTEAFF
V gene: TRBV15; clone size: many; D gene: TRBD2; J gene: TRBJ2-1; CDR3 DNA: TGTGCCACCAGCAGAGGACTAGCGGGGTACAATGAGCAGTTCTTC; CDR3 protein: CATSRGLAGYNEQFF
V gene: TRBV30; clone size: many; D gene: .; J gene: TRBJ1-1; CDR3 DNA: TGTGCCTGGAGTATAGACATGAACACTGAAGCTTTCTTT; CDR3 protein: CAWSIDMNTEAFF
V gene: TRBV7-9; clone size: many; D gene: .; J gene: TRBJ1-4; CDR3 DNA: TGTGCCAGCAGCCTCCGCCGGGGAGGAGGATTAGAAAAACTGTTTTTT; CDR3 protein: CASSLRRGGGLEKLFF
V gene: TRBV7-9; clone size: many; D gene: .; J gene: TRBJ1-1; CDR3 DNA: TGTGCCAGCAGACAAACAGGGAACACTGAAGCTTTCTTT; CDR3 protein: CASRQTGNTEAFF
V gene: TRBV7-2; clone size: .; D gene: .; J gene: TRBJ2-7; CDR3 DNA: TGTGCCAGCAGCACCACCTGGGGAGTGGGCAAGCAGTACTTC; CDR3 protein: CASSTTWGVGKQYF
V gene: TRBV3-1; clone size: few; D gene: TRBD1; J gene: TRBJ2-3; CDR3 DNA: TGTGCCAGCAGCCAAGATACCGGGACAGGGTGGGATACGCAGTATTTT; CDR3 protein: CASSQDTGTGWDTQYF
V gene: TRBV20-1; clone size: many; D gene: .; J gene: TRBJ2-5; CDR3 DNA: TGCAGTGCTAGACCTTACGAGCAGCTGGGGGAGACCCAGTACTTC; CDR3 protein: CSARPYEQLGETQYF
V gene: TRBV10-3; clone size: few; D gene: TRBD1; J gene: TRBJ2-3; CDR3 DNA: TGTGCCATCCAGGGGGATTTCGGGGATACGCAGTATTTT; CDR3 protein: CAIQGDFGDTQYF
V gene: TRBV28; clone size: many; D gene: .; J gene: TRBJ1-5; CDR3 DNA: TGTGCCAGCAGTGGGGCGGAGATGAGCAATCAGCCCCAGCATTTT; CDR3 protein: CASSGAEMSNQPQHF
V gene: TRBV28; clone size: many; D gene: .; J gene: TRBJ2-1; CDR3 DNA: TGTGCCAGCAGATCTGGAAGCTCCTACAATGAGCAGTTCTTC; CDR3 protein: CASRSGSSYNEQFF
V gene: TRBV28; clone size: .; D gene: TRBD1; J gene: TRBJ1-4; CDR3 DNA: TGTGCCAGCAGTTTCACGGGACAGGGATCTGAAAAACTGTTTTTT; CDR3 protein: CASSFTGQGSEKLFF
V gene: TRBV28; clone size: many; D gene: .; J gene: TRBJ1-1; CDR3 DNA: TGTGCCAGCAGTTTGGAGGGGCCTCAGGCTTTCTTT; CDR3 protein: CASSLEGPQAFF
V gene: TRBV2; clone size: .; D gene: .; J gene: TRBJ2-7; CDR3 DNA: TGTGCCAGCATGACGGTCCCGGGAGCTCACAACGAGCAGTACTTC; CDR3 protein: CASMTVPGAHNEQYF